The next 16 T cell receptor beta chains were all read from a single sample in a study of cytomegalovirus exposure and HLA in healthy donors. It was with 60 Vbeta and 13 Jbeta primers that the PCR ran. Repertoires were generated with immunoSEQ multiplex PCR, while TCRdb's copy carries only in-frame clones and drops some. The sample yields about 170,000 clones, around four fifths seen once. The sequenced sample was PBMCs. The receptors were sampled from a woman in her twenties or thirties in good health and CMV-seropositive.

The chain has TRBV10-3 and TRBJ2-3; 7 nucleotides agree with TRBD2. Looked up from germline, CDR1 is ENHRY and CDR2 is SYGVKD. The J segment lost 2 bases and the V segment lost 10 bases, leaving 9 bases of the junction unmatched. The CDR3 has 14 residues. As DNA, the CDR3 is TGTGCCACCGGAGTCCGGGACTACACAGATACGCAGTATTTT. As protein: CATGVRDYTDTQYF.

The chain joins TRBV28 to TRBJ2-5, with D maybe TRBD2 (5 bases). Germline loops: CDR1 MDHEN, CDR2 SYDVKM. V gave up 6 bases and J gave up 5 bases, with 13 bases separating them. This CDR3 has 13 residues. In DNA, the CDR3 is TGTGCCAGCAGCCGAACCCCGGGGGAGACCCAGTACTTC. Amino acids: CASSRTPGETQYF.

The V call is TRBV7-9, the J call TRBJ1-5; D perhaps matches TRBD1 (6 bases). The CDR3 runs to 17 residues. Germline loops: CDR1 SEHNR, CDR2 FQNEAQ (reference sequence). V lost 0 bases and J lost 5, with 17 bases in between. CDR3 coding DNA: TGTGCCAGCAGCTTAGCGCGGGAGTCAGGGGCCGATCAGCCCCAGCATTTT. It codes for CASSLARESGADQPQHF. The complete variable domain, with remaining parts taken from reference TRBV7-9 and TRBJ1-5, reads DTGVSQNPRHKITKRGQNVTFRCDPISEHNRLYWYRQTLGQGPEFLTYFQNEAQLEKSRLLSDRFSAERPKGSFSTLEIQRTEQGDSAMYLCASSLARESGADQPQHFGDGTRLSIL.

The V call is TRBV7-3, the J call TRBJ1-1; 7 bases line up with TRBD1. The CDR3 is 13 amino acids. Trimming removed 4 bases from V and 5 bases from J; junction bases left unmatched: 4. The germline V gene encodes CDR1 SGHTA and CDR2 FQGTGA. CDR3 amino acids: CASSSQQGTEAFF. The CDR3 bases are TGTGCCAGCAGCTCACAACAGGGGACTGAAGCTTTCTTT.

The rearrangement uses TRBV27 and TRBJ2-1, with 7 bases fitting TRBD2. The CDR3 runs 18 residues. In germline, CDR1 is MNHEY, CDR2 SMNVEV (reference sequence). Unmatched junction bases numbered 22, after V lost 6 bases and J lost 8 bases. CDR3: CASRWAGVGRWPLDEQFF. CDR3 DNA: TGTGCCAGCAGGTGGGCGGGAGTGGGGCGATGGCCCCTCGATGAGCAGTTCTTC.

This chain joins TRBV10-1 and TRBJ2-2; tentatively, D is TRBD1 (6 bases). The germline V and J ends were trimmed by 6 bases and 6 bases, with 11 bases remaining between them. This CDR3 has 13 amino acids. CDR1 and CDR2 from the germline V gene are WNHNN and SYGVQD (reference sequence). As DNA, the CDR3 is TGCGCCAGCAGCACGACAGGAGCCGGGGAGCTGTTTTTT. Residues: CASSTTGAGELFF.

This chain uses TRBV5-8 with TRBJ1-4; the match to TRBD1 covers 9 bases. Germline trimming cut 2 bases from V and 7 bases from J; bases unmatched to any gene: 3. The CDR3 has 14 residues. CDR1 and CDR2 from the germline V gene are SGHTS and YDEGEE. DNA for the CDR3: TGTGCCAGCAGCTTTACAGGGGGCAGTGAAAAACTGTTTTTT. Its protein is CASSFTGGSEKLFF.

This chain uses TRBV5-5 with TRBJ2-7; 8 positions agree with TRBD1. The CDR3 has 15 residues. V lost 4 bases, J lost 2 bases, and 8 bases stayed unmatched. Germline loops: CDR1 SGHKS, CDR2 YYEKEE (reference sequence). For the CDR3, the DNA is TGTGCCAGCAGCCCCTGGGACAGGATCACCTACGAGCAGTACTTC. Its protein is CASSPWDRITYEQYF.

This clone was recorded only once. The chain has TRBV14 and TRBJ2-5; a weak D match, TRBD2 (5 bases). Germline V gene sequence: CDR1 SGHDN, CDR2 FVKESK. This CDR3 contains 12 residues. Trimming stripped 4 bases from V and 5 bases from J, with 8 bases between. The DNA for the CDR3 is TGTGCCAGCAGCCTAGCGTTGGAGACCCAGTACTTC. Amino acid sequence: CASSLALETQYF.

This clone has only a few counts. The chain carries TRBV2 and TRBJ1-5; D gene uncertain. V shed 5 bases and J shed 1 base, with 15 bases lying between them. The germline V gene encodes CDR1 SNHLY and CDR2 FYNNEI. The CDR3 sequence is 16 residues long. CDR3 loop: CASSKEGSRSNQPQHF. As DNA, the CDR3 is TGTGCCAGCAGTAAGGAGGGAAGTCGGAGCAATCAGCCCCAGCATTTT.

The V and J genes are TRBV5-1 and TRBJ2-3; D remains unclear. V lost 5 bases to trimming and J lost 0 bases, with 7 bases between them. CDR1 and CDR2 (germline): SGHRS, YFSETQ. The CDR3 loop spans 13 amino acids. The CDR3 region is CASSVASTDTQYF. CDR3 DNA sequence: TGCGCCAGCAGTGTGGCTAGCACAGATACGCAGTATTTT.

The rearrangement links TRBV11-1 to TRBJ2-5, with 8 bases fitting TRBD2. The CDR3 sequence is 17 residues long. CDR1 and CDR2 from the germline V gene are SGHAT and FQDESV (reference sequence). J was trimmed by 4 bases and V by 2 bases; bases with no gene match: 12. The CDR3 region is CASSLHPWLAGGETQYF. DNA of the CDR3: TGTGCCAGCAGCTTACATCCGTGGCTAGCGGGCGGAGAGACCCAGTACTTC.

This sequence joins TRBV27 and TRBJ2-3; TRBD2 matches 10 bases. Germline values: CDR1 MNHEY, CDR2 SMNVEV (reference sequence). This CDR3 is built from 20 residues. J lost 2 bases, V lost 5 bases, and 19 bases had no gene match. The CDR3 loop reads CASSRPPRLAGLNPTDTQYF. The CDR3 bases are TGTGCCAGCAGTAGGCCCCCTCGACTAGCGGGTCTCAACCCCACAGATACGCAGTATTTT.

In nucleotides, the CDR3 is TGTGCCAGCAGCTTCCGGGGACTAGCGGGAGTAAAGGAGCAGTTCTTC. The encoded protein is CASSFRGLAGVKEQFF. V usage is TRBV5-6 and J usage is TRBJ2-1; 14 bases map to TRBD2. V dropped 2 bases and J dropped 10; count of bases not matched to a gene: 8. This CDR3 has 16 amino acids. Germline values: CDR1 SGHDT, CDR2 YYEEEE.

This chain links TRBV6-5 with TRBJ1-2, with D possibly TRBD1 on 5 matching bases. V was cut by 2 bases and J by 8 bases, with 12 bases left in between. This CDR3 contains 13 residues. The germline gives CDR1 MNHEY, CDR2 SVGAGI. The CDR3 DNA reads as TGTGCCAGCAGTTACGGGGCCCCGAGCGGCTACACCTTC. Its protein product is CASSYGAPSGYTF.

The chain links TRBV29-1 to TRBJ1-2; no clear D gene. The germline V and J ends were trimmed by 6 bases and 4 bases, with 9 bases remaining between them. Germline loops: CDR1 SQVTM, CDR2 ANQGSEA. CDR3 size: 11 residues. This CDR3 is CSVGVGYGYTF. The CDR3 DNA sequence: TGCAGCGTAGGAGTGGGCTATGGCTACACCTTC.